This T cell receptor beta chain emerged from a study of T-cell memory formation after mild COVID-19. Study as a whole: There were largely donor-specific TCR clusters.

V trimming: 3 bases; J trimming: 3 bases; junction bases outside the gene matches: 1. The CDR3 contains 12 residues. Looked up from germline, CDR1 is DFQATT and CDR2 is SNEGSKA (reference sequence). Points on this clonotype: Its matching antigen is unknown.

Findings of the study overall: The pre-infection memory compartment contained some responding clones, suggesting cross-reactive memory joined. Among clones contracting day 15 to 85, CD4/CD8 was balanced, whereas later expanders leaned CD4+. Nothing confirmed that second-wave clones peaking on day 37 were specific for SARS-CoV-2.

One entry per CDR3 protein results from TCRdb running MiXCR on the 5' RACE reads. The sample comprises approximately 240,000 distinct CDR3 sequences, about 15% of which are singletons, and roughly 3.6% rests with the top ten. This clonotype was obtained from a man between 18 and 35 years old who had mild COVID-19 (a few samples of this study predate the infection). Cell type and time point are not known. Sequencing used PBMCs or a T cell subset sorted from them (not recorded which). V is TRBV20-1 and J is TRBJ1-1, with 7 bases lining up with TRBD1. CDR3 sequence reads: CSARQGDTEAFF. CDR3 DNA: TGCAGTGCTAGGCAGGGGGACACTGAAGCTTTCTTT.